This T cell receptor (beta chain) stems from a study of shared clonotypes between healthy human individuals (TCRdb year 2020). General notes on the study: The cohort comprised two women and a few men aged 18 to 49 years. For each donor, CD4 naive and CD4 memory were each run on three plates, CD8 naive on two plates, and CD8 memory on one plate. To estimate repertoire size and how much clonotype sharing occurs between individuals, the study deeply sequenced the blood TCR repertoires of five or six healthy adults. Libraries were prepared and TCR repertoires were sequenced by different laboratories using diverse techniques, in order to increase sequencing depth and limit assay-specific biases. Leukapheresis yielded between about 0.9 and 9 billion PBMCs per donor.

In this sample, this clone turned up once. There is no known antigen for this receptor. Per-nucleotide qualities are absent, and no much larger clonotype sits a single base away. Study-wide findings and limitations: Across a few donors, around 5% of naive CD4, approximately 4% of naive CD8, 2.3% of memory CD4, and over 0.35% of memory CD8 clonotypes were shared. Rarefaction of sorted-subset datasets indicated incomplete sequencing despite the large sequencing depth. Naive subsets generally had larger estimated clonotype richness than memory subsets. The genetic and exposure-history diversity represented was limited by the small number of donors. Based on pairwise subsampling, the degree of clonotype sharing among donors was expected to be affected by sequencing depth. Only blood was sampled, and tissue TCR repertoires likely differ from those in blood. Compared with non-shared clonotypes, clonotypes shared by all four sorted-subset donors had higher generation probabilities.

Healthy HIV-negative adults with no recently reported acute infections or vaccinations were included as donors. Every donor was a Caucasian adult residing in Nashville, Tennessee, USA. Magnetic negative selection was used to enrich CD4+ T cells, after which naive cells were positively selected on CD45RA and the negative fraction became the memory subset. Blood was obtained by leukapheresis, after which PBMCs were separated by Ficoll-Histopaque density gradient centrifugation and cryopreserved in liquid nitrogen vapor phase. Purity and quantity of every magnetically sorted T cell population were checked by analytical flow cytometry. From each sorted fraction, genomic DNA was isolated and quantified by UV absorbance on a Nanodrop 2000c. Using the deep immunoSEQ assay, multiplex PCR amplified TCR CDR3 regions from genomic DNA. Genomic DNA extracted from each cell subset was distributed evenly over all wells of several immunoSEQ 96-well plates, and each plate served as one replicate. For sorted subsets, approximately 200 ng of genomic DNA, equivalent to 30,000 or so T cell genomes, went into each replicate PCR. Purified libraries were measured with a Qubit 3.0 fluorometer, size-checked on a Bioanalyzer 2100, and measured again with the KAPA Library Quantification kit. Every immunoSEQ 96-well plate was sequenced on a dedicated single-read 150-cycle Illumina NextSeq 550 flow cell. The paper's data handling went like this. The immunoSEQ output contained only junctional sequences without quality scores, so filtering could not match that applied to full-length reads. To assign V/J genes and CDR3, sequences were annotated using PyIR, a Python wrapper for IgBLAST v1.9, with IMGT germline references. Reads with weak V/J assignments (E-value above 1e-6), missing CDR3, stop codons, out-of-frame junctions, or ambiguous translated residues were removed. V3J clonotypes were defined as sequences sharing the same inferred V gene, J gene, and CDR3 amino acid sequence. To compute the percentage overlap between repertoires, the number of shared unique clonotypes was divided by the size of the smaller repertoire. Repertoire richness was assessed with RTK rarefaction, the Chao1 estimator, and Recon v2.1 estimates of unobserved clonotypes. Generation probabilities for all TCRbeta clonotypes obtained by the gDNA method from a handful of donors were computed using OLGA. Imported from immuneACCESS, the table was reduced by TCRdb to in-frame sequences with V and J called. These copies leave out some clones; in studies compared against another copy, an unresolved V gene accounts for under half, and the cause of the remainder is not known. V, J and clone size were drawn from that table, and D and trimming were deduced from the DNA. For this sample there are over a million clones; 95% to 99% appear just once. The ten largest clones represent about 0.4% of the sample.

The sequenced sample consisted of naive CD4+ T cells sorted from blood. The sample's cell subset or site label, decoded: CD45RA+ positively selected. This sequence originates from a man aged 25 to 40 in good health.

The CDR3 is CASSYQDGPYEQYF. DNA sequence: TGTGCCAGCAGCTACCAGGACGGCCCCTACGAGCAGTACTTC. Recombination connected TRBV7-2 to TRBJ2-7; the D gene lacks a confident call. Inclusive of the bounding cysteine and phenylalanine, the CDR3 is 14 residues long. Only the CDR3 region is kept as DNA, spanning 42 bases read in frame from base 1. CDR1 and CDR2 were assigned from the germline V gene as SGHTA and FQGNSA. The V end loses 4 bases and the J end loses 2 bases, and a stretch of 12 bases separates them. Joined to the reference TRBV7-2 and TRBJ2-7 proteins, this CDR3 gives the full variable domain: GAGVSQSPSNKVTEKGKDVELRCDPISGHTALYWYRQSLGQGLEFLIYFQGNSAPDKSGLPSDRFSAERTGGSVSTLTIQRTQQEDSAVYLCASSYQDGPYEQYFGPGTRLTVT.